A single sample gave rise to the 14 T cell receptor beta chains below, sequenced in a study of blood T cell repertoires in COVID-19. Measured with immunoSEQ multiplex PCR; TCRdb has only the in-frame clones, and not every one. The table records 200,000 to 250,000 clones, about four fifths of them present only once. Sequencing was performed on peripheral blood. These receptors all stem from a woman aged 55-75 years with acute or convalescent COVID-19.

The chain combines TRBV5-1 with TRBJ1-1, with D possibly matching TRBD1 (5 bases). The germline gives CDR1 SGHRS, CDR2 YFSETQ. CDR3 length: 14 residues. Trimming removed 2 bases from V and 5 bases from J, with 13 bases in between. The CDR3 DNA sequence: TGCGCCAGCAGCTTAGAGGGTCGGGGGACTGAAGCTTTCTTT. This gives the protein CASSLEGRGTEAFF. Complete variable domain (other parts from reference TRBV5-1 and TRBJ1-1): KAGVTQTPRYLIKTRGQQVTLSCSPISGHRSVSWYQQTPGQGLQFLFEYFSETQRNKGNFPGRFSGRQFSNSRSEMNVSTLELGDSALYLCASSLEGRGTEAFFGQGTRLTVV.

This clone appeared a single time. The chain has TRBV29-1 and TRBJ1-2, with 7 bases matching TRBD1. Trimming cost V 7 bases and J 8 bases; bases outside gene matches: 13. CDR3 length equals 13 residues. CDR1 SQVTM and CDR2 ANQGSEA come from the germline V gene. CDR3 region: CSGTPGTDRGYTF. DNA for the CDR3: TGCAGCGGAACTCCCGGGACAGACCGGGGCTACACCTTC.

CDR3 sequence reads: CASSSITGFGGETQYF. CDR3 in DNA: TGTGCCAGCAGCTCCATTACAGGGTTCGGAGGAGAGACCCAGTACTTC. V and J are TRBV5-6 and TRBJ2-5; maybe TRBD1 (6 bases). The CDR3 has 16 amino acids. Germline V CDR1 and CDR2: SGHDT, YYEEEE. V was pared by 3 bases and J by 4 bases, with 19 bases between.

This chain links TRBV12-3 or TRBV12-4 with TRBJ1-1, with D possibly being TRBD1 (5 bases). Trimming left V 6 bases short and J 6 bases short, with 14 bases between. The CDR3 is 13 amino acids. CDR3 nucleotide sequence: TGTGCCAGCAGAACTGACAGTGACTCTGAAGCTTTCTTT. Its protein is CASRTDSDSEAFF.

The CDR3 DNA sequence: TGCGCCAGCAGCCAAGATGATAGCGATTCCTACAATGAGCAGTTCTTC. Encoded protein: CASSQDDSDSYNEQFF. The gene calls are TRBV4-3 and TRBJ2-1, with a possible D match to TRBD2 (5 bases). From germline, CDR1 is LGHNA and CDR2 YSLEER. The CDR3 has 16 residues. V lost 0 bases, J lost 1 base, and 10 bases lay in between.

This rearrangement joins TRBV11-2 to TRBJ2-7; TRBD1 is a possible D gene (5 bases). Germline lookup yields CDR1 SGHAT and CDR2 FQNNGV. There are 14 residues in the CDR3. The V end was cut by 4 bases, the J end by 2 bases, with 12 bases between. The CDR3 here is CASSSPGFPYEQYF. In DNA form, the CDR3 reads TGTGCCAGCAGCTCGCCAGGGTTTCCCTACGAGCAGTACTTC.

CDR3 sequence: CASSQEGRGTEAFF. Written as DNA, the CDR3 is TGTGCCAGCAGCCAAGAAGGCAGAGGCACTGAAGCTTTCTTT. V gene TRBV3-1 (or the pseudogene TRBV3-2) combines with J gene TRBJ1-1; no clear D gene. Germline lookup yields CDR1 LGHDT and CDR2 YNNKEL (reference sequence). The CDR3 runs to 14 residues. Trimming took 0 bases from V and 4 from J, leaving 9 bases between them.

The chain couples TRBV18 to TRBJ2-7, with 10 positions matching TRBD1. The CDR3 covers 14 residues. Germline CDR1 and CDR2: KGHSH and LQKENI. Trimming took 3 bases from V and 2 from J; bases not matched to a gene: 1. CDR3 loop: CASSPGTGAYEQYF. The CDR3, as DNA: TGTGCCAGCTCACCCGGGACAGGGGCCTACGAGCAGTACTTC. Drawing the rest from reference TRBV18 and TRBJ2-7, the complete variable domain is NAGVMQNPRHLVRRRGQEARLRCSPMKGHSHVYWYRQLPEEGLKFMVYLQKENIIDESGMPKERFSAEFPKEGPSILRIQQVVRGDSAAYFCASSPGTGAYEQYFGPGTRLTVT.

This clone has just a few counts. This chain uses TRBV7-6 with TRBJ2-2; 10 bases fit TRBD1. Germline-derived CDR1 and CDR2 are SGHVS and FNYEAQ. The trim removed 6 bases at V and 6 bases at J, leaving 10 bases unmatched. This CDR3 comprises 16 residues. This CDR3 is CASSYYRDRGSGELFF. The CDR3 DNA reads as TGTGCCAGCAGTTATTACCGGGACAGGGGATCCGGGGAGCTGTTTTTT.

V usage is TRBV6-5 and J usage is TRBJ2-1, with D possibly being TRBD2 (6 bases). V lost 10 bases, J lost 3 bases, and 13 bases lay in between. Germline V CDR1 and CDR2: MNHEY, SVGAGI. This CDR3 has 13 residues. Written as DNA, the CDR3 is TGTGCCACTGAAGGGGAGGTCTACAATGAGCAGTTCTTC. Translating gives CATEGEVYNEQFF.

The chain employs TRBV4-3 and TRBJ1-2, with 9 bases aligning to TRBD1. CDR3 size: 14 residues. Germline assignment: CDR1 LGHNA and CDR2 YSLEER. With 0 bases clipped from V and 4 bases from J, the junction kept 0 bases outside the gene matches. CDR3 amino acids: CASSQETGGYGYTF. The DNA for the CDR3 is TGCGCCAGCAGCCAAGAGACAGGGGGCTATGGCTACACCTTC.

This chain uses TRBV6-6 with TRBJ2-7; D may be TRBD1 (6 bases). This CDR3 is built from 14 residues. V was trimmed by 2 bases and J by 3 bases, leaving 11 bases between them. Germline V gene lookup returns CDR1 MNHNY and CDR2 SVGAGI (reference sequence). The CDR3 DNA reads as TGTGCCAGCAGTTACCAACAGGGAAACTACGAGCAGTACTTC. It translates to CASSYQQGNYEQYF.

The gene calls are TRBV9 and TRBJ1-1, with D unclear. Trimming pared 0 bases from V and 0 bases from J, leaving 6 bases between. Germline values: CDR1 SGDLS, CDR2 YYNGEE. This CDR3 has 14 amino acids. The CDR3 nucleotides are TGTGCCAGCAGCGTAGGGGAGGTGAACACTGAAGCTTTCTTT. Translated, it gives CASSVGEVNTEAFF.

The genes are TRBV4-1 and TRBJ2-7; possibly TRBD1 for D (5 bases). The CDR3 spans 15 residues. V lost 6 bases, J lost 0 bases, and 15 bases lay in between. CDR1 MGHRA and CDR2 YSYEKL come from the germline V gene. This chain's CDR3 is CASRRQGISSYEQYF. DNA of the CDR3: TGCGCCAGCAGACGTCAGGGTATAAGCTCCTACGAGCAGTACTTC.